Shown below are 28 T cell receptor beta chains from a single sample sequenced in a study of patients and donors after allogeneic stem cell transplantation. TCRdb redid the calling of the RT-PCR reads with MiXCR, one entry per CDR3 protein. The table includes 800,000 to 1,000,000 distinct CDR3 sequences, roughly 18% detected once. Sequencing input: blood, either unsorted or a sorted T cell fraction (not recorded which). Receptors were obtained from a human donor who was either an allogeneic HSCT recipient or a stem cell or donor lymphocyte infusion donor (not recorded which). It is not recorded whose cells these are; they may come from a transplant donor.

The chain joins TRBV12-3 or TRBV12-4 to TRBJ2-1; D gene ambiguous. The CDR3 runs 14 residues. Trimming removed 4 bases from V and 5 bases from J, with 12 bases in between. In DNA, the CDR3 is TGTGCCAGCAGTTCCGCCCGGCCGGACAATGAGCAGTTCTTC. It translates to CASSSARPDNEQFF.

Only a few counts were recorded for this clonotype. The chain is built from TRBV5-1 and TRBJ2-1; 9 bases map to TRBD2. V shed 1 base and J 5 bases; nucleotides not matched to a gene: 4. Germline values: CDR1 SGHRS, CDR2 YFSETQ. This CDR3 contains 15 residues. This CDR3 is CASSLPAGGHNEQFF. Here the CDR3 DNA reads TGCGCCAGCAGCTTGCCAGCGGGAGGCCACAATGAGCAGTTCTTC.

This clonotype came up a few times. The rearrangement links TRBV27 to TRBJ2-3; D is perhaps TRBD1 (5 bases). Germline V gene data show CDR1 as MNHEY and CDR2 as SMNVEV (reference sequence). The ends were cut back, 6 bases at V and 0 bases at J, with 10 bases in the middle. CDR3 length: 14 residues. The CDR3 region has the DNA TGTGCCAGCAGGTTTGGGGCTAGCACAGATACGCAGTATTTT. As protein: CASRFGASTDTQYF.

This clonotype was observed a few times. This rearrangement joins TRBV6-5 to TRBJ2-2; 9 bases match TRBD2. In germline, CDR1 is MNHEY, CDR2 SVGAGI. The CDR3 extends over 18 amino acids. The trim removed 0 bases at V and 2 bases at J, leaving 7 bases unmatched. The CDR3 is CASSYSPAGGPNTGELFF. DNA for the CDR3: TGTGCCAGCAGTTACTCGCCTGCGGGAGGGCCTAACACCGGGGAGCTGTTTTTT.

The chain recombines TRBV6-2 or TRBV6-3 with TRBJ1-2; 7 bases line up with TRBD1. V dropped 7 bases and J dropped 6; count of bases not matched to a gene: 11. From germline, CDR1 is MNHEY and CDR2 SVGEGT. The CDR3 is 14 amino acids. CDR3 amino acids: CASTRDSVSHGYTF. The DNA for the CDR3 is TGTGCCAGCACCAGGGACAGTGTGTCGCATGGCTACACCTTC.

This clonotype was observed many times. The V call is TRBV12-3 or TRBV12-4, the J call TRBJ2-2; the D is unclear. The CDR3 extends over 14 amino acids. The V end was cut by 5 bases, the J end by 4 bases, with 11 bases between. CDR3 residues: CASSKRVITGELFF. The CDR3 DNA reads TGTGCCAGCAGTAAAAGGGTAATCACCGGGGAGCTGTTTTTT.

This sequence joins TRBV7-9 and TRBJ2-7; TRBD2 matches 7 bases. CDR1 and CDR2 from the germline V gene are SEHNR and FQNEAQ (reference sequence). The CDR3 has 16 residues. Germline trimming cut 2 bases from V and 7 bases from J; bases unmatched to any gene: 14. The CDR3 sequence: CASSLYTLAVGGEQYF. The CDR3 DNA reads as TGTGCCAGCAGCTTATACACCCTAGCGGTTGGAGGGGAGCAGTACTTC.

A few counts support this clonotype. The chain has TRBV11-1 and TRBJ1-4, with no clear D. This CDR3 spans 18 amino acids. Trimming took off 5 bases at V and 0 bases at J, with 19 bases between the two ends. Looked up from germline, CDR1 is SGHAT and CDR2 is FQDESV (reference sequence). Here the CDR3 DNA reads TGTGCCAGCAGCGGGGTTGGTACAGCCCTGGCAACTAATGAAAAACTGTTTTTT. Protein product: CASSGVGTALATNEKLFF.

This clonotype was recorded a few times. The chain couples TRBV29-1 to TRBJ2-7; D is unclear. Trimming pared 4 bases from V and 1 base from J, leaving 11 bases between. This CDR3 is 13 amino acids long. The V gene's germline CDR1 is SQVTM and CDR2 ANQGSEA. CDR3 DNA sequence: TGCAGCGTTGGGATAGGCCAGTCCTACGAGCAGTACTTC. It translates to CSVGIGQSYEQYF.

The V and J genes are TRBV4-2 and TRBJ1-6; D is undetermined. CDR1 is LGHNA and CDR2 is YNFKEQ in the germline V gene. The ends were cut back, 0 bases at V and 8 bases at J, with 11 bases in the middle. The CDR3 consists of 15 residues. The CDR3 protein is CASSQDKENYSPLHF. In DNA, the CDR3 is TGTGCCAGCAGCCAAGATAAGGAAAATTATTCACCCCTCCACTTT.

The CDR3 here is CASSLNGDSSYEQYF. The CDR3 region has the DNA TGCGCCAGCAGCTTGAATGGAGACAGCTCCTACGAGCAGTACTTC. The chain uses TRBV5-1 and TRBJ2-7; maybe TRBD1 (5 bases). Germline V lookup: CDR1 SGHRS, CDR2 YFSETQ. The CDR3 is 15 amino acids. Trimming cost V 1 base and J 0 bases, with 11 bases left between them. Complete variable domain (other parts from reference TRBV5-1 and TRBJ2-7): KAGVTQTPRYLIKTRGQQVTLSCSPISGHRSVSWYQQTPGQGLQFLFEYFSETQRNKGNFPGRFSGRQFSNSRSEMNVSTLELGDSALYLCASSLNGDSSYEQYFGPGTRLTVT.

The chain is built from TRBV27 and TRBJ2-3, with D unclear. CDR3 size: 16 residues. Germline CDR1 MNHEY, CDR2 SMNVEV (reference sequence). V lost 0 bases, J lost 1 base, and 11 bases lay in between. This CDR3 is CASSLSAEGGTDTQYF. The CDR3 DNA sequence: TGTGCCAGCAGTTTATCTGCCGAAGGAGGCACAGATACGCAGTATTTT.

The chain links TRBV12-3 or TRBV12-4 to TRBJ1-3, with D perhaps matching TRBD1 (5 bases). The CDR3 extends over 15 amino acids. V was clipped by 5 bases and J by 1 base, with 12 bases between them. The CDR3 nucleotides are TGTGCCAGCAGTAGAACAGGAGGATCTGGAAACACCATATATTTT. Translation gives CASSRTGGSGNTIYF.

The V and J genes are TRBV6-5 and TRBJ1-2; no reliable D call. The CDR3 totals 12 residues. From germline, CDR1 is MNHEY and CDR2 SVGAGI. The germline V and J ends were trimmed by 8 bases and 4 bases, with 11 bases remaining between them. The CDR3: CASGSGTYGYTF. The CDR3 DNA is TGTGCCAGCGGTTCGGGAACCTATGGCTACACCTTC.

The V and J genes are TRBV5-5 and TRBJ2-7, with D tentatively TRBD1 (5 bases). Trimming pared 0 bases from V and 4 bases from J, leaving 17 bases between. CDR3 length: 16 residues. In germline, CDR1 is SGHKS, CDR2 YYEKEE (reference sequence). In DNA, the CDR3 is TGTGCCAGCAGCTTGGCAGGCGGAAACAGGCTTTACGAGCAGTACTTC. It is translated as CASSLAGGNRLYEQYF.

The sample holds a few counts of this clonotype. The chain employs TRBV5-1 and TRBJ2-2; the match to TRBD2 covers 9 bases. The CDR3 covers 16 residues. Trimming removed 7 bases from V and 7 bases from J; junction bases left unmatched: 14. Per the germline V gene, CDR1 is SGHRS and CDR2 is YFSETQ. CDR3 DNA sequence: TGCGCCAGCTCCCTGGGAGTAGCGGGAGTGGTCGGGGAGCTGTTTTTT. Amino acids: CASSLGVAGVVGELFF.

The chain links TRBV20-1 to TRBJ1-2; no clear D. CDR3 size: 15 residues. Germline CDR1 reads DFQATT; CDR2 reads SNEGSKA (reference sequence). Trimming removed 0 bases at V and 5 bases at J, with 16 bases between. The CDR3 spells CSARDSLLGSYGYTF. Here the CDR3 DNA reads TGCAGTGCTAGAGATTCCCTGCTGGGTAGTTATGGCTACACCTTC.

This clonotype was recorded a few times. The chain is built from TRBV20-1 and TRBJ1-1; D is unclear. Germline CDR1 DFQATT, CDR2 SNEGSKA (reference sequence). V gave up 3 bases and J gave up 1 base, with 9 bases separating them. The CDR3 length is 13 residues. Here the CDR3 reads CSASGLANTEAFF. CDR3 bases: TGCAGTGCTAGCGGACTGGCGAACACTGAAGCTTTCTTT.

This clonotype showed up just a few times. The rearrangement uses TRBV7-2 and TRBJ2-1, with D possibly being TRBD2 (5 bases). The V end was cut by 5 bases, the J end by 2 bases, with 13 bases between. This CDR3 is 15 amino acids long. CDR1 SGHTA and CDR2 FQGNSA come from the germline V gene. CDR3 bases: TGTGCCAGCAGCCAGGACTGGCCAACCTACAATGAGCAGTTCTTC. Amino acid sequence: CASSQDWPTYNEQFF.

This clonotype appeared a few times. The rearrangement uses TRBV4-1 and TRBJ2-5; 11 nucleotides match TRBD2. Germline V lookup: CDR1 MGHRA, CDR2 YSYEKL. This CDR3 is built from 16 residues. With 4 bases clipped from V and 3 bases from J, the junction kept 7 bases outside the gene matches. The CDR3 here is CASSPLAGGREETQYF. The CDR3 DNA reads as TGCGCCAGCAGCCCTTTAGCGGGGGGGCGGGAAGAGACCCAGTACTTC.

J is TRBJ2-1 and V is TRBV24-1; TRBD1 matches at 7 bases. The CDR3 extends over 14 amino acids. Germline V gene data show CDR1 as KGHDR and CDR2 as SFDVKD. Trimming removed 5 bases from V and 6 bases from J; junction bases left unmatched: 6. CDR3 sequence (DNA): TGTGCCACCAGTGGACAGGGTGGATTCAATGAGCAGTTCTTC. Its protein product is CATSGQGGFNEQFF.

This clonotype was detected only a few times. This chain connects TRBV12-3 or TRBV12-4 to TRBJ1-6, with D tentatively TRBD1 (5 bases). V lost 6 bases and J lost 3, with 9 bases in between. This CDR3 contains 14 residues. The CDR3 nucleotides read TGTGCCAGCAGCCAGACAGTCTATAATTCACCCCTCCACTTT. This sequence encodes CASSQTVYNSPLHF.

This clonotype appeared many times. The chain has TRBV12-3 or TRBV12-4 and TRBJ2-7; D gene ambiguous. The germline V and J ends were trimmed by 1 base and 4 bases, with 5 bases remaining between them. The length of the CDR3 is 12 residues. The CDR3 bases are TGTGCCAGCAGTTTAGAGTTGTACGAGCAGTACTTC. Translation: CASSLELYEQYF.

The chain joins TRBV10-3 to TRBJ1-5, with TRBD1 identical over 10 bases. Germline V gene sequence: CDR1 ENHRY, CDR2 SYGVKD. The ends lost 6 bases at V and 6 bases at J; junction bases unmatched: 14. CDR3 length: 17 amino acids. DNA of the CDR3: TGTGCCATCAGCCCCTTTCTGGGGACAGGGGTGGGTCAGCCCCAGCATTTT. Translated, it gives CAISPFLGTGVGQPQHF.

This clonotype was seen a few times. This sequence joins TRBV2 and TRBJ1-1; no clear D. There are 15 residues in the CDR3. The germline gives CDR1 SNHLY, CDR2 FYNNEI. V was shortened by 4 bases and J by 4 bases, with 16 bases between the two germline ends. CDR3 DNA: TGTGCCAGCAGTGGAGGAGGGTGGGAAGGCACTGAAGCTTTCTTT. Its protein is CASSGGGWEGTEAFF.

This clonotype was counted a few times. V usage is TRBV5-5 and J usage is TRBJ1-5; D is unclear. V lost 0 bases, J lost 8 bases, and 12 bases lay in between. In germline, CDR1 is SGHKS, CDR2 YYEKEE (reference sequence). This CDR3 spans 14 amino acids. The CDR3 DNA reads as TGTGCCAGCAGCTTGGAGTGGTGGAAAGAGCCCCAGCATTTT. Protein: CASSLEWWKEPQHF.

CDR3 protein: CASSEARGGREYF. The CDR3 DNA reads TGTGCCAGCAGTGAAGCGAGGGGGGGGAGGGAGTACTTC. This rearrangement joins TRBV6-1 to TRBJ2-7, with D maybe TRBD2 (7 bases). Germline CDR1 MNHNS, CDR2 SASEGT. V lost 0 bases and J 11 bases, leaving 14 bases between the germline ends. The CDR3 has 13 residues.

The genes are TRBV7-8 and TRBJ2-3, with D tentatively TRBD2 (6 bases). This CDR3 has 17 residues. CDR1 is SGHVS, CDR2 FQNEAQ, per germline. V lost 5 bases, J lost 0 bases, and 18 bases lay in between. CDR3 sequence: CASSPVFRRGSTDTQYF. The CDR3 nucleotides read TGTGCCAGCAGCCCCGTCTTCCGGAGGGGCAGCACAGATACGCAGTATTTT.